This T cell receptor (beta chain) comes out of a study of T cells in Graves' hyperthyroidism and ophthalmopathy. The V gene end was trimmed by 6 bases and the J gene end by 4 bases; junction bases not matched to a gene: 11. Germline CDR1 ENHRY, CDR2 SYGVKD. The CDR3 has 17 residues. This clonotype turned up a few times. TCR beta CDR3 sequences were amplified from RNA transcripts. An initial round of RT-PCR targeting the TCR CDR3 relied on the HTBI primer set. Each CDR3 protein is one row after TCRdb ran MiXCR on the multiplex PCR reads. The profile shows some 490,000 distinct CDR3 sequences, about 16% of them singletons.

V is TRBV10-3 and J is TRBJ2-2, with TRBD1 matching over 10 bases. The TCR comes from a woman between 25 and 40 years old with Graves' ophthalmopathy. The sequencing input was blood. The chain's CDR3 is CAISQTGGKMGTGELFF. CDR3 sequence (DNA): TGTGCCATCAGCCAGACAGGGGGCAAAATGGGCACCGGGGAGCTGTTTTTT.